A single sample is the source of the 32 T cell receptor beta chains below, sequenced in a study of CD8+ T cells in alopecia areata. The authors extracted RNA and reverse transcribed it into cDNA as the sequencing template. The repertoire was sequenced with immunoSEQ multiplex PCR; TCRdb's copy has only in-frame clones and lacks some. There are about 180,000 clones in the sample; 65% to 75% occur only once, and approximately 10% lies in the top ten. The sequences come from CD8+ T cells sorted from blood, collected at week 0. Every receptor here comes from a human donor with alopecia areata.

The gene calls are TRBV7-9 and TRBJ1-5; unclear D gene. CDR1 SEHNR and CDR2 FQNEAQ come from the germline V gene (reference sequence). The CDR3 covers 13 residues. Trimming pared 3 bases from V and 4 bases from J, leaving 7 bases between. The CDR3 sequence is CASSFDGNQPQHF. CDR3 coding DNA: TGTGCCAGCAGCTTCGACGGTAATCAGCCCCAGCATTTT.

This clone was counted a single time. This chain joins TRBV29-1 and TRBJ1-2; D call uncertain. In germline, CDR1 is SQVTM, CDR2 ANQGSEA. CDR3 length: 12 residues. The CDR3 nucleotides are TGCAGTCAACACCCCACTAACTATGGCTACACCTTC. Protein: CSQHPTNYGYTF.

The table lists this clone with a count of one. The CDR3 protein is CSAIGTNEQFF. As DNA, the CDR3 is TGCAGTGCTATCGGGACAAATGAGCAGTTCTTC. The V call is TRBV20-1, the J call TRBJ2-1, with D maybe TRBD1 (6 bases). Germline assignment: CDR1 DFQATT and CDR2 SNEGSKA (reference sequence). The ends were cut back, 4 bases at V and 7 bases at J, with 8 bases in the middle. The CDR3 has 11 residues.

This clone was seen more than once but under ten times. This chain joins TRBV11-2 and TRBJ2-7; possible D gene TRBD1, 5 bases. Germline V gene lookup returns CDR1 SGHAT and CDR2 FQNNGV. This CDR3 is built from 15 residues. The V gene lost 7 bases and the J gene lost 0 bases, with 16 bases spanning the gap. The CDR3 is CASIDSYRSSYEQYF. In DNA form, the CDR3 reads TGTGCCAGCATCGATTCCTACAGGAGCTCCTACGAGCAGTACTTC.

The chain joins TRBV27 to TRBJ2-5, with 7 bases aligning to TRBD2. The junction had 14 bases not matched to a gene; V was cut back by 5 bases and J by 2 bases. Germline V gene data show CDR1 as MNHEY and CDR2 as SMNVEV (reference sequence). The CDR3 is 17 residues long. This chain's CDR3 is CASSRLGAGRDQETQYF. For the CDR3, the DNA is TGTGCCAGCAGTCGATTAGGGGCAGGGAGGGATCAAGAGACCCAGTACTTC.

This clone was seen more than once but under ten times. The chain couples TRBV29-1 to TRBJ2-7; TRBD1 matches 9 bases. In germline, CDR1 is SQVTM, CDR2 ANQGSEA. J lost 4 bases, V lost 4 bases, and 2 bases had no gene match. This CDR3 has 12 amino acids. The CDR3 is CSVADRGYEQYF. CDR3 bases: TGCAGCGTTGCCGACAGGGGGTACGAGCAGTACTTC.

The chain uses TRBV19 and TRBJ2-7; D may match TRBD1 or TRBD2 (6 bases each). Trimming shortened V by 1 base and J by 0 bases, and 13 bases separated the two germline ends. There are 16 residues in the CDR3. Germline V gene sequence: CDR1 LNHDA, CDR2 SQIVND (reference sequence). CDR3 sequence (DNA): TGTGCCAGTAGTATAGTCGGGGGCCTCCCCTCCTACGAGCAGTACTTC. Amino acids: CASSIVGGLPSYEQYF.

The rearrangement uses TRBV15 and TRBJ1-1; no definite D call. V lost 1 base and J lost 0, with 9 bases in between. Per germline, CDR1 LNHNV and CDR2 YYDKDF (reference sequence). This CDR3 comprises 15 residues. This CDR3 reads CATSRVREMNTEAFF. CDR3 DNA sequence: TGTGCCACCAGCAGAGTTAGGGAAATGAACACTGAAGCTTTCTTT. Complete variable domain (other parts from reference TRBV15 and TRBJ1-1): DAMVIQNPRYQVTQFGKPVTLSCSQTLNHNVMYWYQQKSSQAPKLLFHYYDKDFNNEADTPDNFQSRRPNTSFCFLDIRSPGLGDTAMYLCATSRVREMNTEAFFGQGTRLTVV.

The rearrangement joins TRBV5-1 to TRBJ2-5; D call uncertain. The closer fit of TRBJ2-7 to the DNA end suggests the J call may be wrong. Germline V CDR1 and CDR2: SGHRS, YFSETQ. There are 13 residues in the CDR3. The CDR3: CASTPSESYEQYF. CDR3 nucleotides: TGCGCCAGCACCCCGTCGGAATCCTACGAGCAGTACTTC.

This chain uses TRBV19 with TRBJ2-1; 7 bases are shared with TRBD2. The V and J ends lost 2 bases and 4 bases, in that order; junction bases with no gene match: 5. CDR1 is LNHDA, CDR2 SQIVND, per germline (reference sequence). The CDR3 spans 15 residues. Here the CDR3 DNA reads TGTGCCAGTAGTATAACGGGGGGAGGGTACAATGAGCAGTTCTTC. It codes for CASSITGGGYNEQFF. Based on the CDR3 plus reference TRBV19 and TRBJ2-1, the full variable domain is DGGITQSPKYLFRKEGQNVTLSCEQNLNHDAMYWYRQDPGQGLRLIYYSQIVNDFQKGDIAEGYSVSREKKESFPLTVTSAQKNPTAFYLCASSITGGGYNEQFFGPGTRLTVL.

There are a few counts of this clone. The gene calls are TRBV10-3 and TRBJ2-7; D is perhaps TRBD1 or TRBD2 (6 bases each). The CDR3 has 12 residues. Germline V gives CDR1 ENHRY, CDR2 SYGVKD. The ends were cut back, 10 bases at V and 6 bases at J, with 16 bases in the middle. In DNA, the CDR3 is TGTGCCACCGAGGGGGGTACTGGCGAGCAGTACTTC. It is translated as CATEGGTGEQYF.

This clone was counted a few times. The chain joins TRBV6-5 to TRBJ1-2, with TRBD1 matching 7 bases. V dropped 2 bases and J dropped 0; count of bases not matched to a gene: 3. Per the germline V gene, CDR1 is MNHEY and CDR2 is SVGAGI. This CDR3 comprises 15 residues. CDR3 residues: CASSYNGQANYGYTF. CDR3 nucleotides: TGTGCCAGCAGTTACAATGGACAGGCTAACTATGGCTACACCTTC.

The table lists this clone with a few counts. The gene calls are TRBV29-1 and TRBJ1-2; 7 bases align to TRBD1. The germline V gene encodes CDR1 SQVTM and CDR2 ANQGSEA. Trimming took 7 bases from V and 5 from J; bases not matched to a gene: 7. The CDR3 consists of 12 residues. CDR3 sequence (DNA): TGCAGCGCTGCGGACAGGACTTATGGCTACACCTTC. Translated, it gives CSAADRTYGYTF.

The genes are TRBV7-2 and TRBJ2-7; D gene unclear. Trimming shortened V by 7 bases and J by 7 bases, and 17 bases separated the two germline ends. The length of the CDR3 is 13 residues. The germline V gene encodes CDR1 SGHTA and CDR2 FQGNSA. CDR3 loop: CASIQVGLGEQYF. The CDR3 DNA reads TGTGCCAGCATCCAGGTCGGGCTGGGTGAGCAGTACTTC.

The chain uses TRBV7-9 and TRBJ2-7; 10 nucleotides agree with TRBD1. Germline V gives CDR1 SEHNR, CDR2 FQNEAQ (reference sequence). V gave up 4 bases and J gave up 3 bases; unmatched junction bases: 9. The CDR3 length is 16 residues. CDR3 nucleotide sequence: TGTGCCAGCAGCTCCACCCCGGGACAGGGGAACTACGAGCAGTACTTC. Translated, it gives CASSSTPGQGNYEQYF.

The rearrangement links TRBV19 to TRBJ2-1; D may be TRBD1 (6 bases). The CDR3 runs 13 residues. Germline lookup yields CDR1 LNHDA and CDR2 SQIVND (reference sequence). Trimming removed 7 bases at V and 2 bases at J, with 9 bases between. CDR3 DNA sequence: TGTGCCAGTACCGGGACAACCTACAATGAGCAGTTCTTC. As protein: CASTGTTYNEQFF.

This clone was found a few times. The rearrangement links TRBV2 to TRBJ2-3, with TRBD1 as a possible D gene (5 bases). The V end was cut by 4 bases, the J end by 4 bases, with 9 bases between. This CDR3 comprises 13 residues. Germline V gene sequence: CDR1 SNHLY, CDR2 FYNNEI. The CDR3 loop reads CASSAYRSDTQYF. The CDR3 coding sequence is TGTGCCAGCAGTGCGTACAGGTCAGATACGCAGTATTTT.

As DNA, the CDR3 is TGTGCCAGCAGTCTCCCAGGACAGGGCGGGTGGGAGACCCAGTACTTC. Translation: CASSLPGQGGWETQYF. This chain connects TRBV2 to TRBJ2-5; the match to TRBD1 covers 8 bases. CDR3 size: 16 residues. J gave up 5 bases and V 5 bases, and 13 bases lay outside the gene matches. Germline V gene lookup returns CDR1 SNHLY and CDR2 FYNNEI.

CDR3 nucleotide sequence: TGTGCCAGCAGTCCGACAGGGGGCGGATTAGATACGCAGTATTTT. This translates into CASSPTGGGLDTQYF. The chain combines TRBV2 with TRBJ2-3, with 10 bases identical to TRBD1. The CDR3 runs 15 residues. CDR1 SNHLY and CDR2 FYNNEI come from the germline V gene. V was pared by 5 bases and J by 5 bases, with 7 bases of the junction left unmatched.

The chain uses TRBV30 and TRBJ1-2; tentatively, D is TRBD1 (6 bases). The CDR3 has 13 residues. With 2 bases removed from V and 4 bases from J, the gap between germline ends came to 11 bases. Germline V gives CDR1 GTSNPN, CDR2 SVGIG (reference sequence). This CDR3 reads CAWSPGQPYGYTF. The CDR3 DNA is TGTGCCTGGAGTCCCGGACAGCCCTATGGCTACACCTTC.

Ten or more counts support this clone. CDR3 in DNA: TGTGCCAGCAGCCCAGCACCGTCCTACGAGCAGTACTTC. Its translation: CASSPAPSYEQYF. The rearrangement uses TRBV6-1 and TRBJ2-7; D is ambiguous. The V and J ends lost 6 bases and 1 base respectively, with 10 bases between them. The CDR3 loop spans 13 amino acids. The germline gives CDR1 MNHNS, CDR2 SASEGT.

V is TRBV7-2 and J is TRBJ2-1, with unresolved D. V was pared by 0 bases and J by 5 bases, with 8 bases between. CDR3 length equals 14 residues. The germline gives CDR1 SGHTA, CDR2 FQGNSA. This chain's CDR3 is CASSLAGQDNEQFF. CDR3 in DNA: TGTGCCAGCAGCTTAGCTGGGCAAGACAATGAGCAGTTCTTC.

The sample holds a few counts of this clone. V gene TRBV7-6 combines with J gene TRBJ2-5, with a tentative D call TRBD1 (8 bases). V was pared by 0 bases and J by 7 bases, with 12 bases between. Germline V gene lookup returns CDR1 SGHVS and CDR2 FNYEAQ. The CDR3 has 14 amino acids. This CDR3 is CASSLADREGTQYF. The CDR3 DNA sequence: TGTGCCAGCAGCTTAGCGGACAGGGAGGGGACCCAGTACTTC.

The CDR3 spells CASSDLGNTGELFF. CDR3 nucleotides: TGTGCCAGCAGTGATCTCGGTAACACCGGGGAGCTGTTTTTT. This chain uses TRBV25-1 with TRBJ2-2; D not resolved. Germline CDR1 MGHDK, CDR2 SYGVNS. The CDR3 length is 14 residues. V lost 3 bases, J lost 2 bases, and 7 bases lay in between.

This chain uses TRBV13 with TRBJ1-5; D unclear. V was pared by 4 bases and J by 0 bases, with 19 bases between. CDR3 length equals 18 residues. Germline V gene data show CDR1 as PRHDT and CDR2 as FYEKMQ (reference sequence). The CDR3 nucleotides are TGTGCCAGCAGCTCCCGCTTTGATCAACGGGGTAGCAATCAGCCCCAGCATTTT. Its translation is CASSSRFDQRGSNQPQHF.

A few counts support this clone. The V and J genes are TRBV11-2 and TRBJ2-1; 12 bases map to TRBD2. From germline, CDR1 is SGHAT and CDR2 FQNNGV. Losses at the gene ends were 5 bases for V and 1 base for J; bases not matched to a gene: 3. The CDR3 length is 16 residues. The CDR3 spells CASSLGLAGSYNEQFF. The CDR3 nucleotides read TGTGCCAGCAGCCTCGGACTAGCGGGGTCCTACAATGAGCAGTTCTTC.

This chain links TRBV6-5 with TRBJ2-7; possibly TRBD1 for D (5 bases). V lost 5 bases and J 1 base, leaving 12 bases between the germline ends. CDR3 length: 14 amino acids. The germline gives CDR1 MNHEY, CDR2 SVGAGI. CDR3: CASSLQVNSYEQYF. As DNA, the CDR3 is TGTGCCAGCAGTCTACAGGTTAATTCCTACGAGCAGTACTTC.

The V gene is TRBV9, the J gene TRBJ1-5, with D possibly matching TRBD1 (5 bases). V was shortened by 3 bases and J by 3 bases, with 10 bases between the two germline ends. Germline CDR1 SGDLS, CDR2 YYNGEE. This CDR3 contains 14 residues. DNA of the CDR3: TGTGCCAGCAGCGCGCAAGGGGCCAATCAGCCCCAGCATTTT. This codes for CASSAQGANQPQHF. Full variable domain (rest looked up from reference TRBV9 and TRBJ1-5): DSGVTQTPKHLITATGQRVTLRCSPRSGDLSVYWYQQSLDQGLQFLIQYYNGEERAKGNILERFSAQQFPDLHSELNLSSLELGDSALYFCASSAQGANQPQHFGDGTRLSIL.

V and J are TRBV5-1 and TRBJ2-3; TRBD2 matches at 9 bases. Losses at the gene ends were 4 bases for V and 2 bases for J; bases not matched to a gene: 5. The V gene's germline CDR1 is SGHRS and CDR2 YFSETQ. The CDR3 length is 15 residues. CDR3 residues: CASSLSGGLTDTQYF. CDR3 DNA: TGCGCCAGCAGCCTTAGCGGGGGCCTCACAGATACGCAGTATTTT.

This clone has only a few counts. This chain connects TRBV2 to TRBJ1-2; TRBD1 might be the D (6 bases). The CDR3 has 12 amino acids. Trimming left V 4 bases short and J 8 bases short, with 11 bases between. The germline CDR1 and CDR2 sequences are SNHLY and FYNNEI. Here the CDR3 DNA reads TGTGCCAGCAGTGTTACAGGGTCGGGCTACACCTTC. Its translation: CASSVTGSGYTF.

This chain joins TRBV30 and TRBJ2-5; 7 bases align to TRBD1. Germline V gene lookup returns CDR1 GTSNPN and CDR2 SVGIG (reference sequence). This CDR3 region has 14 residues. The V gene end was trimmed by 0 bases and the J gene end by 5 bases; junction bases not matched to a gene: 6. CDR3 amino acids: CAWSVIQGMETQYF. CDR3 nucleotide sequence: TGTGCCTGGAGTGTCATACAGGGGATGGAGACCCAGTACTTC.

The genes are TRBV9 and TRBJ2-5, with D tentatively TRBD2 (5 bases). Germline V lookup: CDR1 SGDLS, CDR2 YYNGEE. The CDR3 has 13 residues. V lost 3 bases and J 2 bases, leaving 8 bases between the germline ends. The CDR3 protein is CASSDGVQETQYF. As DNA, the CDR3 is TGTGCCAGCAGCGACGGGGTACAAGAGACCCAGTACTTC.